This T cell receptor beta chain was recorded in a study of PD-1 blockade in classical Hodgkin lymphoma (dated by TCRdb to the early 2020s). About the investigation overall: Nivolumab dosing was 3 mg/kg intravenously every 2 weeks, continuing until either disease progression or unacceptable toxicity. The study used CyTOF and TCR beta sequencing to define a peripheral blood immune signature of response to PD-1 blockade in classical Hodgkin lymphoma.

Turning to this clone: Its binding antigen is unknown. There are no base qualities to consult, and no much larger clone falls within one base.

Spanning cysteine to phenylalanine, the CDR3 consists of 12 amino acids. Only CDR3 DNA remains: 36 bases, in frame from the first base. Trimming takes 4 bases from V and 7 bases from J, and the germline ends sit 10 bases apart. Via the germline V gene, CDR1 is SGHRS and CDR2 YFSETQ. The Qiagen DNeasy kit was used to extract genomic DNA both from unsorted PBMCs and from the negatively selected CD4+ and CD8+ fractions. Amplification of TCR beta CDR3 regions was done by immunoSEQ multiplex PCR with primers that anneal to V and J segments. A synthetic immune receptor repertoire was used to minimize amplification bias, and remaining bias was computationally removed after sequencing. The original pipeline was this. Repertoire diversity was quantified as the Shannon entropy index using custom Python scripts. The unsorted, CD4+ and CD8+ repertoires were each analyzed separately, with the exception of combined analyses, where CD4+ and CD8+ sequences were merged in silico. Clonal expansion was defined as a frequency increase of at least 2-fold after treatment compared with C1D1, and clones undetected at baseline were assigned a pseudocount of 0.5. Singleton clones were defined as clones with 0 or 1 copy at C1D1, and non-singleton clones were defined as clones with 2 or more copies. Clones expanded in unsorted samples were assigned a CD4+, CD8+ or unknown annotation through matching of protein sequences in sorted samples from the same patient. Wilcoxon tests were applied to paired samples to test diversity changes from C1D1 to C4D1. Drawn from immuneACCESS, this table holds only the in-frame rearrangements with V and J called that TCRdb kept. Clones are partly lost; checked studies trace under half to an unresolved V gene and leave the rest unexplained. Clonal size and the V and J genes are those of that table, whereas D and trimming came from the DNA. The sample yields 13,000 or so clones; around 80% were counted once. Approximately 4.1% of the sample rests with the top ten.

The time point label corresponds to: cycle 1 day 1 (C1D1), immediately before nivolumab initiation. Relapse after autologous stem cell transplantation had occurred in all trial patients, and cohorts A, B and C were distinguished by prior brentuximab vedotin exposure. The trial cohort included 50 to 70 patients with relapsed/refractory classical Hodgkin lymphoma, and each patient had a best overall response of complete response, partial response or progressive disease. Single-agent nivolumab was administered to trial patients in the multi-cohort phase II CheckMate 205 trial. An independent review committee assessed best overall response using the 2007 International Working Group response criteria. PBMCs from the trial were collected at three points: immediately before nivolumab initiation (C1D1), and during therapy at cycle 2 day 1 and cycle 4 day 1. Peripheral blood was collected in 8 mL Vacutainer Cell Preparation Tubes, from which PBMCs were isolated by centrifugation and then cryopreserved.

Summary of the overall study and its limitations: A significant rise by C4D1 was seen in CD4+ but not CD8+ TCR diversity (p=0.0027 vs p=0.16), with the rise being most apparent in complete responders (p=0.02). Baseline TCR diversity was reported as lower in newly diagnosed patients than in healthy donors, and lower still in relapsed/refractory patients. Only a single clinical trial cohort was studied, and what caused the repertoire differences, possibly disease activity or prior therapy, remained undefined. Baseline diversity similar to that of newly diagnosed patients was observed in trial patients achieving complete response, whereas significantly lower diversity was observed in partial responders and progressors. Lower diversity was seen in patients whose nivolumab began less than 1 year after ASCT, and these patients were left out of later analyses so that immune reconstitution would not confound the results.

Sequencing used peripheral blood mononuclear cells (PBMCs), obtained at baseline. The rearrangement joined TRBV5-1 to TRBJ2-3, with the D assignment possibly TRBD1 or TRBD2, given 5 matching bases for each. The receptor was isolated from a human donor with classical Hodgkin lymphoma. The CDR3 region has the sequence CASSREGNTQYF. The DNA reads TGCGCCAGCAGCCGAGAGGGGAATACGCAGTATTTT.